This T cell receptor beta chain was observed in a study of CD8 T cells in ankylosing spondylitis. Study results and caveats: In the blood and synovial fluid of reactive arthritis, some motif variants had been previously reported. What seemed typical of ankylosing spondylitis blood was a TCR beta motif built from several highly homologous variants.

Ten or more counts support this clonotype. Its antigen is still unknown. V dropped 2 bases and J dropped 9 bases, with 11 bases sitting between them. Germline V gives CDR1 ENHRY, CDR2 SYGVKD. This CDR3 has 12 residues. Quantitative barcoded 5'-RACE was used to prepare TCR beta libraries. TCRdb re-called the 5' RACE reads through MiXCR, storing one row per CDR3 protein. Among some 840,000 distinct CDR3 sequences listed, roughly 10% were seen once. Sequences were obtained from blood, either unsorted or a sorted T cell fraction (not recorded which). The TCR originated in a male donor with ankylosing spondylitis. The chain joins TRBV10-3 to TRBJ2-7; D remains ambiguous. CDR3 nucleotide sequence: TGTGCCATCAGTGAGGGTAGGTTCGGGCAGTACTTC. This translates into CAISEGRFGQYF.